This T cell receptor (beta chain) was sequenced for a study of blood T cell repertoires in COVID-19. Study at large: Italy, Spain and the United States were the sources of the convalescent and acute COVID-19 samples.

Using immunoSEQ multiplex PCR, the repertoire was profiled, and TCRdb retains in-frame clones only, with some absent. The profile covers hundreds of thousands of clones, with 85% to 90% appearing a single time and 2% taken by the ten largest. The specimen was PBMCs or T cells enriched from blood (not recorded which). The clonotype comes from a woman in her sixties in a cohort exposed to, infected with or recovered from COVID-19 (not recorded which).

The DNA for the CDR3 is TGTGCCAGCAGCTTAATGGGGGCGCGGTACGAGCAGTACTTC. Its protein product is CASSLMGARYEQYF. The rearrangement joins TRBV7-6 to TRBJ2-7, with D perhaps matching TRBD1 (6 bases). The CDR3 totals 14 residues. Germline values: CDR1 SGHVS, CDR2 FNYEAQ. V was cut by 2 bases and J by 4 bases, with 12 bases left in between.